Below are 2 T cell receptor beta chains sequenced from a single sample in a study of blood T cells in healthy people across ages. For the second PCR, which ran for about 6 to 11 cycles, a sample-barcoded 5' primer and a J-beta primer mix were used. TCRdb used MiXCR to reprocess the 5' RACE reads, holding one entry per CDR3 protein. The sample lists just over 800,000 distinct CDR3 sequences; approximately 65% were seen once. Sample: blood. Every receptor here comes from a man aged 30 to 39 in good health.

This chain joins TRBV9 and TRBJ2-7; TRBD1 matches at 8 bases. The assigned J gene may be wrong: the sequence end matches TRBJ2-5 better. CDR3 size: 14 residues. The germline V gene has CDR1 SGDLS and CDR2 YYNGEE. The DNA of the CDR3 is TGTGCCAGCAGCGTAGCAGGGGGCTCAGAGACCCAGTACTTC. Translating it yields CASSVAGGSETQYF.

This rearrangement joins TRBV10-3 to TRBJ2-1; D remains unclear. Trimming pared 6 bases from V and 3 bases from J, leaving 18 bases between. The CDR3 length is 16 residues. Germline CDR1 and CDR2: ENHRY and SYGVKD. The CDR3, as DNA: TGTGCCATCAGCACCGGGTGGCAGCGAGACTACAATGAGCAGTTCTTC. Amino acids: CAISTGWQRDYNEQFF.